These T cell receptor beta chains were read from a single sample in a study of blood T cell repertoires in COVID-19. Repertoires were generated with immunoSEQ multiplex PCR, while TCRdb's copy carries only in-frame clones and drops some. The sample has around 200,000 clones; approximately 86% are singletons. Material for sequencing was peripheral blood. These receptors all come from a woman older than 75 with acute or convalescent COVID-19. The CDR3 runs from the conserved cysteine through the conserved F or W. Fields, in order: clone size, D gene, V gene, J gene, CDR3 DNA, CDR3 protein. A D gene is named only where the DNA matches it firmly. Expanded clones are given a class, and other clones once, few, many or no size at all.

NA	TRBD1	TRBV27	TRBJ2-3	TGTGCCAGCAGTTTAAAGGGGGCTCTCACAGATACGCAGTATTTT	CASSLKGALTDTQYF
few	NA	TRBV6-5	TRBJ2-1	TGTGCCAGCAGTTCTAGGAGTGAGCAGTTCTTC	CASSSRSEQFF
once	TRBD2	TRBV5-1	TRBJ2-1	TGCGCCAGCAGCTTGGAGTCTAGCGGGGGCGCCTACAATGAGCAGTTCTTC	CASSLESSGGAYNEQFF
NA	TRBD1	TRBV5-1	TRBJ1-2	TGCGCCAGCAGCTTTGGGACAGTAGAAGGCTACACCTTC	CASSFGTVEGYTF
NA	NA	TRBV6-1	TRBJ1-2	TGTGCCAGCAGTGAAGCGCTTCCAGGAAATAACTATGGCTACACCTTC	CASSEALPGNNYGYTF
NA	TRBD2	TRBV24-1	TRBJ2-1	TGTGCCACCAGTGATTCAGGACTAGCGGAGTACAATGAGCAGTTCTTC	CATSDSGLAEYNEQFF
NA	TRBD2	TRBV5-1	TRBJ2-7	TGCGCCAGCAGCCCCGGGACTAGCGGCTACGAGCAGTACTTC	CASSPGTSGYEQYF
NA	NA	TRBV28	TRBJ1-2	TGTGCCAGCAGTTTAGGAGGGGTCCGACGGGGCTACACCTTC	CASSLGGVRRGYTF
NA	TRBD2	TRBV3-1/TRBV3-2	TRBJ2-1	TGTGCCAGCAGCCAAGTTGGGGGGACTAGCGGCCACAATGAGCAGTTCTTC	CASSQVGGTSGHNEQFF
NA	TRBD1	TRBV5-5	TRBJ2-5	TGTGCCAGCAGCTTGTTGGGACAGCAAGAGACCCAGTACTTC	CASSLLGQQETQYF
NA	TRBD2	TRBV2	TRBJ2-7	TGTGCCAGCCTGCTAGAGCGGGGGGAGCCGTACGAGCAGTACTTC	CASLLERGEPYEQYF
NA	TRBD2	TRBV2	TRBJ2-6	TGTGCCAGCAGCTACCGGACTAGCGGGGGGGCAGGGGCCAACGTCCTGACTTTC	CASSYRTSGGAGANVLTF
NA	TRBD1	TRBV6-5	TRBJ1-2	TGTGCCAGCAGCGGAGAGGGACAGATATATGGCTACACCTTC	CASSGEGQIYGYTF
once	NA	TRBV12-3/TRBV12-4	TRBJ2-2	TGTGCCAGCAGTACTGGCACCGGGGAGCTGTTTTTT	CASSTGTGELFF
NA	NA	TRBV15	TRBJ1-4	TGTGCCACCAGCAACTCCCAGGGTGGTGAAAAACTGTTTTTT	CATSNSQGGEKLFF
NA	NA	TRBV5-5	TRBJ1-6	TGTGCCAGCAGCTTGGGACTCCCGGGAACGAATTCACCCCTCCACTTT	CASSLGLPGTNSPLHF
once	TRBD1	TRBV5-1	TRBJ2-7	TGCGCCAGCTCACAGGGGGCGGGTGAGCAGTACTTC	CASSQGAGEQYF
NA	NA	TRBV10-1	TRBJ1-2	TGCGCCAGCAGTTCCGACTCAAACTATGGCTACACCTTC	CASSSDSNYGYTF